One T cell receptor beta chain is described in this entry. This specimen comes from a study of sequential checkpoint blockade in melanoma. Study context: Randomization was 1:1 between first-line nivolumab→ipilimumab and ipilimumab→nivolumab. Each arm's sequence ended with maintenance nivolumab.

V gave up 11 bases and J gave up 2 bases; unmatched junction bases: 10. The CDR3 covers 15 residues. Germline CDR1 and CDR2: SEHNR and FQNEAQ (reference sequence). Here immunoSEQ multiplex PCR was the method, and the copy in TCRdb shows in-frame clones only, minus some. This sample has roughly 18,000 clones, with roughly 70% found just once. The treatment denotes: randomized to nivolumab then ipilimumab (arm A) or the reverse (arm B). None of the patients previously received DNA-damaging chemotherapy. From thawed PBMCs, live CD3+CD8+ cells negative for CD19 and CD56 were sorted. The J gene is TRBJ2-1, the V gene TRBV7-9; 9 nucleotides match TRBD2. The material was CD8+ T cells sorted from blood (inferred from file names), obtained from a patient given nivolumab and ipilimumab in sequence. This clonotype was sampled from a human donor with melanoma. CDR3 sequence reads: CAGLGGRATYNEQFF. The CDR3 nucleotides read TGTGCCGGATTGGGCGGGAGGGCAACCTACAATGAGCAGTTCTTC.